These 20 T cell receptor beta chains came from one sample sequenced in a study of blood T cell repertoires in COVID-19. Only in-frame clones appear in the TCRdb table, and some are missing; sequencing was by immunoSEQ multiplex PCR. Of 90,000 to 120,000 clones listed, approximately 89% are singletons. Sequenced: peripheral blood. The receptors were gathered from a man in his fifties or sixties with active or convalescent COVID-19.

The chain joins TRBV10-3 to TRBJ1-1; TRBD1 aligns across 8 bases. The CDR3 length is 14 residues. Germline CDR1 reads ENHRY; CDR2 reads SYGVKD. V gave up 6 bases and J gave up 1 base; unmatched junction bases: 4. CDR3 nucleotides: TGTGCCATCAGGGGGACAGGTCAGAACACTGAAGCTTTCTTT. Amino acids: CAIRGTGQNTEAFF.

The CDR3 is CASSSGQGYSPLHF. CDR3 DNA: TGTGCCAGCAGCTCGGGACAGGGATATTCACCCCTCCACTTT. This chain joins TRBV7-9 and TRBJ1-6; 9 bases fit TRBD1. The CDR3 has 14 amino acids. The germline V gene has CDR1 SEHNR and CDR2 FQNEAQ (reference sequence). The junction had 3 bases not matched to a gene; V was cut back by 4 bases and J by 8 bases.

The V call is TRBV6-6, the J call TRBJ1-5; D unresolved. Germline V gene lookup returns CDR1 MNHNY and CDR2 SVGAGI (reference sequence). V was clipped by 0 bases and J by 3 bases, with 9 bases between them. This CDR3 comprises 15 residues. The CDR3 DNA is TGTGCCAGCAGTTACTCTCTCAGTTTCAATCAGCCCCAGCATTTT. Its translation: CASSYSLSFNQPQHF.

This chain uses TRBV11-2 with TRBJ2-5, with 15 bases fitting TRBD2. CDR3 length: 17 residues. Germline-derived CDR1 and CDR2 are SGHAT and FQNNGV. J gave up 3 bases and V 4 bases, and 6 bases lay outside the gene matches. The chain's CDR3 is CASSSGTSGRSEETQYF. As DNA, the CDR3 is TGTGCCAGCAGCTCTGGGACTAGCGGGAGGTCGGAAGAGACCCAGTACTTC.

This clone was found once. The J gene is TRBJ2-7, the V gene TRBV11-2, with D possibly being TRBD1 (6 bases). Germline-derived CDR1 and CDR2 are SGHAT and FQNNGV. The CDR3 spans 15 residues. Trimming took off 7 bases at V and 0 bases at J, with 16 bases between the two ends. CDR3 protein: CASTPFTGTSYEQYF. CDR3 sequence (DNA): TGTGCCAGCACCCCATTTACAGGGACCTCCTACGAGCAGTACTTC.

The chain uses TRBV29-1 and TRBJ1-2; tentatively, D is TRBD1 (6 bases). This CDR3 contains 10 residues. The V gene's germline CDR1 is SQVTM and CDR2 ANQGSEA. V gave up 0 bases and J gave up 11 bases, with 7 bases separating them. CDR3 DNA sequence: TGCAGCGTTGAAGAACAGGGATACACCTTC. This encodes CSVEEQGYTF.

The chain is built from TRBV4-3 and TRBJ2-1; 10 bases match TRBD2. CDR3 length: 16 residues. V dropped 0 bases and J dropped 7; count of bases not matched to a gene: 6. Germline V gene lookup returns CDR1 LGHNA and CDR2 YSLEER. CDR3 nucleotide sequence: TGCGCCAGCAGCCAAGATCGGCTAGCGGGGGTTAATGAGCAGTTCTTC. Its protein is CASSQDRLAGVNEQFF.

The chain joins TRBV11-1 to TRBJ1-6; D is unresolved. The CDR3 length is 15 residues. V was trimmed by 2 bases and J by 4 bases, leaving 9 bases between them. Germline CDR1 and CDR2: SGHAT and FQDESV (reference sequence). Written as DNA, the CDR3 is TGTGCCAGCAGCTTAATAGCCGGGTATAATTCACCCCTCCACTTT. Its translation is CASSLIAGYNSPLHF.

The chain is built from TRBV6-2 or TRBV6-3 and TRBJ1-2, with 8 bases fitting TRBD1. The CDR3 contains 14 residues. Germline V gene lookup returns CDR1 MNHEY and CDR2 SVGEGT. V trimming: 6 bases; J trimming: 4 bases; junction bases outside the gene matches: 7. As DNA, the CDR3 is TGTGCCAGCAGCCCGGACAGGGTTGGCTATGGCTACACCTTC. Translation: CASSPDRVGYGYTF.

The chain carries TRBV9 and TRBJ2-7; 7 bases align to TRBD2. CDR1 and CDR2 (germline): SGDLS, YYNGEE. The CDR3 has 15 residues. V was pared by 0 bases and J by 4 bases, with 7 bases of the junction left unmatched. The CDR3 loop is CASSVASSGRYEQYF. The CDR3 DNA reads TGTGCCAGCAGCGTAGCGTCTAGCGGAAGGTACGAGCAGTACTTC.

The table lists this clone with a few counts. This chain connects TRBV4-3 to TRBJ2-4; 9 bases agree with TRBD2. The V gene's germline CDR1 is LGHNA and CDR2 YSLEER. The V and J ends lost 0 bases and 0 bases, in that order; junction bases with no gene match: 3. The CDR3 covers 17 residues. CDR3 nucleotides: TGCGCCAGCAGCCAAGATCTAGCGGGACGAGCCAAAAACATTCAGTACTTC. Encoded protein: CASSQDLAGRAKNIQYF.

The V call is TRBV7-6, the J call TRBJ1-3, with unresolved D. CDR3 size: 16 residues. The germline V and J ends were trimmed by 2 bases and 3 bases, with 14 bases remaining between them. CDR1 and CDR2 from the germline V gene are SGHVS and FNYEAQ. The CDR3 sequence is CASSLSDWGRGNTIYF. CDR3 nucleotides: TGTGCCAGCAGCTTATCGGACTGGGGTCGTGGAAACACCATATATTTT.

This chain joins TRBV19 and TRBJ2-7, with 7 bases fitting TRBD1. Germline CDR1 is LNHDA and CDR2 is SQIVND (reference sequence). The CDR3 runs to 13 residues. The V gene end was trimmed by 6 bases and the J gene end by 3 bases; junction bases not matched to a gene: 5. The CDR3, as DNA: TGTGCCAGTAGACTCGGACAGGACTACGAGCAGTACTTC. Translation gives CASRLGQDYEQYF. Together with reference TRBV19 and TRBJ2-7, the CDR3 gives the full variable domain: DGGITQSPKYLFRKEGQNVTLSCEQNLNHDAMYWYRQDPGQGLRLIYYSQIVNDFQKGDIAEGYSVSREKKESFPLTVTSAQKNPTAFYLCASRLGQDYEQYFGPGTRLTVT.

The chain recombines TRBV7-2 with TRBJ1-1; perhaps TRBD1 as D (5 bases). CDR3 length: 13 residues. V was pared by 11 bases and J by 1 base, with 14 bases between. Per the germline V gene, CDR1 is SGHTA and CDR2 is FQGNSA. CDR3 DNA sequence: TGTGCCCAGGCCAGAGACAGGAACACTGAAGCTTTCTTT. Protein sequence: CAQARDRNTEAFF.

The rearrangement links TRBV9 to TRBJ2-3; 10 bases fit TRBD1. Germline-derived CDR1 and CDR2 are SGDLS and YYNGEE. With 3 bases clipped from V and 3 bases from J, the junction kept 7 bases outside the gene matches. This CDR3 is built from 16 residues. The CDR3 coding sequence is TGTGCCAGCAGCGGACCCCGGGACAGGGGAACAGATACGCAGTATTTT. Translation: CASSGPRDRGTDTQYF.

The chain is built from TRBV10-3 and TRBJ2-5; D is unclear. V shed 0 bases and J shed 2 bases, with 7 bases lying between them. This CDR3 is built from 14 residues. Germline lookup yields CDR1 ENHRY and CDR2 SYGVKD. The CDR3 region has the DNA TGTGCCATCAGTGAGTCGGCAGTACAAGAGACCCAGTACTTC. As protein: CAISESAVQETQYF.

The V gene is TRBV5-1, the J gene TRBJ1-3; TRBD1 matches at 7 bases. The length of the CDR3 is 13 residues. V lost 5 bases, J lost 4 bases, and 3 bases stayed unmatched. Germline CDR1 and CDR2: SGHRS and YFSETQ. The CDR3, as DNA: TGCGCCAGCAGGGCGGACAGGGGAAACACCATATATTTT. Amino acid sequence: CASRADRGNTIYF.

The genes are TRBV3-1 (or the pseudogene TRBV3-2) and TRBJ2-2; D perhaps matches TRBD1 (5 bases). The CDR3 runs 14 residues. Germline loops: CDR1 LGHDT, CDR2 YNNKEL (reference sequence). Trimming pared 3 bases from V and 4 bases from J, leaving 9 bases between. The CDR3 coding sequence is TGTGCCAGCAGCCACATACAGGTCACCGGGGAGCTGTTTTTT. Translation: CASSHIQVTGELFF.

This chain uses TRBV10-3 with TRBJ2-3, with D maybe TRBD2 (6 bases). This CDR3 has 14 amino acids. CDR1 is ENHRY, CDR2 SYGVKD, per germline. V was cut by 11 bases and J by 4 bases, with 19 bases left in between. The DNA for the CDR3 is TGTGCCCCCAGGAGCGGGCGACCCCCAGATACGCAGTATTTT. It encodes CAPRSGRPPDTQYF.

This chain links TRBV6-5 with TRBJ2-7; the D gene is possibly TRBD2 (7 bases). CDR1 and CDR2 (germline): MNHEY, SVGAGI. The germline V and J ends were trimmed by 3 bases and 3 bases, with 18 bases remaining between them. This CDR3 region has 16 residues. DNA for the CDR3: TGTGCCAGCAGTTATTTCCCCGCAGGGGAGGGCTACGAGCAGTACTTC. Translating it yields CASSYFPAGEGYEQYF.